This T cell receptor beta chain was obtained from a study of blood T cell repertoires in COVID-19. This CDR3 is built from 18 residues. The V end was cut by 0 bases, the J end by 0 bases, with 12 bases between. Germline assignment: CDR1 SGHTA and CDR2 FQGNSA. Data came from immunoSEQ multiplex PCR; TCRdb stores just in-frame clones and leaves some out. The repertoire holds 200,000 to 300,000 clones, with approximately 85% as singletons. Participants reported their clinical history, and cohort assignment relied on those reports. This sequence joins TRBV7-2 and TRBJ1-6, with D unresolved. Sequenced input: PBMCs or T cells enriched from blood (not recorded which). This clonotype originated in a woman aged 50 to 60 with acute COVID-19. The CDR3 sequence: CASSLAVVGSSYNSPLHF. The CDR3 DNA is TGTGCCAGCAGCTTAGCGGTGGTCGGGAGCTCCTATAATTCACCCCTCCACTTT.